This T cell receptor (beta chain) was profiled in a study of beta chain features in type 1 diabetes. Broader study findings: When Type 1 diabetes patients were examined, their TCRB CDR3s proved moderately but significantly shorter in all four CD4+ subsets. The VDJ junctions of type 1 diabetes patients carried fewer insertions and more deletions. The naive, central memory and Treg TCRB repertoires showed an apparent similarity that was greater among patients than among healthy donors. Highly expressing activated T cells could be over-counted with a cDNA template.

V lost 5 bases, J lost 8 bases, and 14 bases lay in between. The CDR3 has 13 residues. Germline V gives CDR1 PRHDT, CDR2 FYEKMQ (reference sequence). Expressed TCRB transcripts were sequenced because the isolated RNA had all been reverse transcribed beforehand. Only in-frame clones appear in the TCRdb table, and some are missing; sequencing was by immunoSEQ multiplex PCR. The repertoire holds a few hundred thousand clones, with over 9% as singletons. Regarding this clone: The antigen remains unidentified.

The sample comprised central memory CD4+ T cells from blood. The chain recombines TRBV13 with TRBJ2-3; TRBD1 might be the D (5 bases). The sequence derives from a man younger than 40 with type 1 diabetes. The CDR3 DNA sequence: TGTGCCAGCAGCCGCGACAGTGATGGTACGCAGTATTTT. Encoded protein: CASSRDSDGTQYF.